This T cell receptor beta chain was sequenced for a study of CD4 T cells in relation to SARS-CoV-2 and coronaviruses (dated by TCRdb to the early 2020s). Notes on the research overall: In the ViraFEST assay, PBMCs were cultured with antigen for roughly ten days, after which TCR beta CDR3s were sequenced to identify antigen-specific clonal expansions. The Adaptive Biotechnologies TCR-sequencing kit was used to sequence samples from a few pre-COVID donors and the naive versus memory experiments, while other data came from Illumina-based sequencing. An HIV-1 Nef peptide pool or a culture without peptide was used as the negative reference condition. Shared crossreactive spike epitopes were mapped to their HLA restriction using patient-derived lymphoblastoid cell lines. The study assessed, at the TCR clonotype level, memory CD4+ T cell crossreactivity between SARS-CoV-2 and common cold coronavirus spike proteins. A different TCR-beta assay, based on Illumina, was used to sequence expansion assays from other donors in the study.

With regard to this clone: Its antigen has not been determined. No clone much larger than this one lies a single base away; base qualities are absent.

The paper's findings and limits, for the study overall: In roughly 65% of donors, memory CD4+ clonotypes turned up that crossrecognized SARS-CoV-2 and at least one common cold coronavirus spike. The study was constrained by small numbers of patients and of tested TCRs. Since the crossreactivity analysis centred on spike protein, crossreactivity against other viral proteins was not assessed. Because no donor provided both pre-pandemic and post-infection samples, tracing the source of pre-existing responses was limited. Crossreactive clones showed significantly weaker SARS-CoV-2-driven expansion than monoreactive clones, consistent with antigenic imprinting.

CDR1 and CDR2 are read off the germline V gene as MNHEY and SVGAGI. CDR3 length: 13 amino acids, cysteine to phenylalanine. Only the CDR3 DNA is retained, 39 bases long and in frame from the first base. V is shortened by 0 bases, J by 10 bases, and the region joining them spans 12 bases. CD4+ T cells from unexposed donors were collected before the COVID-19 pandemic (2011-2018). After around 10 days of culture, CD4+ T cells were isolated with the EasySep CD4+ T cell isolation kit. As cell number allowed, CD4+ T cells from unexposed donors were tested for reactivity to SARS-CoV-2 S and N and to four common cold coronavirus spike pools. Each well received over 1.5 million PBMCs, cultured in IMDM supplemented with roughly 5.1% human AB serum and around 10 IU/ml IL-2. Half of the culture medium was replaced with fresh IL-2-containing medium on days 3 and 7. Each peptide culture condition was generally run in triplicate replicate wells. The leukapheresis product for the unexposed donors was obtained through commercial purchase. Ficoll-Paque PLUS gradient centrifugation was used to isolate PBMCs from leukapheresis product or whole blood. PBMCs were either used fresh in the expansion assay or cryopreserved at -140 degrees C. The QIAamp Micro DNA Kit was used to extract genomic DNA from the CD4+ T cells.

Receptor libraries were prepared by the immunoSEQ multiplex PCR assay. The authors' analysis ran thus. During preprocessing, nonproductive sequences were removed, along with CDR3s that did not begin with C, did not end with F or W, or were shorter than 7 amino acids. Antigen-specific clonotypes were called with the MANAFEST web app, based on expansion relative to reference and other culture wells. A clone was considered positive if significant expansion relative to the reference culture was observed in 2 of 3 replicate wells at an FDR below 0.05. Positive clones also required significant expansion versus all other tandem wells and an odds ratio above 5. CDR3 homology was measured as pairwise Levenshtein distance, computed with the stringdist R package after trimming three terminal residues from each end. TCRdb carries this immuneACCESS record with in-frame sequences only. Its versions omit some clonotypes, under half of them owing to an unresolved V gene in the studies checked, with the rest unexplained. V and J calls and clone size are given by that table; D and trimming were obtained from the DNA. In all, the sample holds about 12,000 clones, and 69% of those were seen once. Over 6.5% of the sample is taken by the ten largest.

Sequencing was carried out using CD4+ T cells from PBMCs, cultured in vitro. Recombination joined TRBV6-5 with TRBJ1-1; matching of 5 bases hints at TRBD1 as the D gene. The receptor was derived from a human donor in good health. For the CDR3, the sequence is CASSYSSQGSAFF. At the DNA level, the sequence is TGTGCCAGCAGTTACTCGAGTCAGGGATCAGCTTTCTTT.